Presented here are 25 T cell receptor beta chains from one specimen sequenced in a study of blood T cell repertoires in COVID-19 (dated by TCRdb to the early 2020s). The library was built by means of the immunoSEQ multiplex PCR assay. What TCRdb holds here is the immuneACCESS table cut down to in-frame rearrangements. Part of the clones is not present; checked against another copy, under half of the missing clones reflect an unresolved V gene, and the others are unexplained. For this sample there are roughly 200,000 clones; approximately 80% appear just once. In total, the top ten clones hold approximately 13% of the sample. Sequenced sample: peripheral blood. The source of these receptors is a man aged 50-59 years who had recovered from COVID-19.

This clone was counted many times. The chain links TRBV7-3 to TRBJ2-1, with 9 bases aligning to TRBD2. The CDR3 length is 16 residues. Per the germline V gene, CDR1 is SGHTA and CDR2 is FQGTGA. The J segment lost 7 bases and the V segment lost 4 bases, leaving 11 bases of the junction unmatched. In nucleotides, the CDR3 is TGTGCCAGCAGCTACCTTGGCGGGAGGGCTGAGAATGAGCAGTTCTTC. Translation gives CASSYLGGRAENEQFF. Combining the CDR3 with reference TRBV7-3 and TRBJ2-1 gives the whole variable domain GAGVSQTPSNKVTEKGKYVELRCDPISGHTALYWYRQSLGQGPEFLIYFQGTGAADDSGLPNDRFFAVRPEGSVSTLKIQRTERGDSAVYLCASSYLGGRAENEQFFGPGTRLTVL.

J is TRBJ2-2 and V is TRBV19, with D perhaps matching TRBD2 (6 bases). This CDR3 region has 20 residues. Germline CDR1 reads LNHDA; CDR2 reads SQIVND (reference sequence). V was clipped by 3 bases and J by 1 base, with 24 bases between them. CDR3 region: CASSIMFLSKGRQNTGELFF. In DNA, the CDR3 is TGTGCCAGTAGTATCATGTTTCTATCCAAAGGGAGGCAGAACACCGGGGAGCTGTTTTTT. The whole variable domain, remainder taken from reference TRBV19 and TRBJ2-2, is DGGITQSPKYLFRKEGQNVTLSCEQNLNHDAMYWYRQDPGQGLRLIYYSQIVNDFQKGDIAEGYSVSREKKESFPLTVTSAQKNPTAFYLCASSIMFLSKGRQNTGELFFGEGSRLTVL.

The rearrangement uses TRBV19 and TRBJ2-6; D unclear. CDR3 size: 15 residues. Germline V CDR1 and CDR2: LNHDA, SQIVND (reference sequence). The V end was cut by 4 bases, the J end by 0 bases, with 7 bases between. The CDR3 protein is CASSTRFSGANVLTF. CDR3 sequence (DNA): TGTGCCAGTAGTACCAGGTTCTCTGGGGCCAACGTCCTGACTTTC.

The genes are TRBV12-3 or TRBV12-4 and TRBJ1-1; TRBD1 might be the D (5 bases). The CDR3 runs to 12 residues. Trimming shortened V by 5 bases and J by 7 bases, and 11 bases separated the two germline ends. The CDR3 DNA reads TGTGCCAGCAGTCCAGACAGCCGTGAAGCTTTCTTT. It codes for CASSPDSREAFF.

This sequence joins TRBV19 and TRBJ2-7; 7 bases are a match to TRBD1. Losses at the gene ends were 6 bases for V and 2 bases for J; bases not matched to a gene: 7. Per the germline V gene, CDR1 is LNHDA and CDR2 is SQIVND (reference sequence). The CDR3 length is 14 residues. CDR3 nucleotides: TGTGCCAGTAGCGACAGGGCTACGACCTACGAGCAGTACTTC. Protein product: CASSDRATTYEQYF. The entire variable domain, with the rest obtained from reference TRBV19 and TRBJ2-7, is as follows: DGGITQSPKYLFRKEGQNVTLSCEQNLNHDAMYWYRQDPGQGLRLIYYSQIVNDFQKGDIAEGYSVSREKKESFPLTVTSAQKNPTAFYLCASSDRATTYEQYFGPGTRLTVT.

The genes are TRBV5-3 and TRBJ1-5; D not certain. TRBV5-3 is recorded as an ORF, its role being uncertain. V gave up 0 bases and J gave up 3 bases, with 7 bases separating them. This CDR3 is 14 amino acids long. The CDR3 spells CARSLEAVNQPQHF. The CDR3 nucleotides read TGTGCCAGAAGCTTGGAGGCGGTCAATCAGCCCCAGCATTTT.

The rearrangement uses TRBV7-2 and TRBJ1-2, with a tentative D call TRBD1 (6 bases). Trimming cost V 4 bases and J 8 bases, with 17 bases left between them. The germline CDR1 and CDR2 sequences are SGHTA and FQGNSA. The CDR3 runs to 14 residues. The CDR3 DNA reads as TGTGCCAGCAGCTCAAACCAGGGGTTCGGCGGCTACACCTTC. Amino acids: CASSSNQGFGGYTF.

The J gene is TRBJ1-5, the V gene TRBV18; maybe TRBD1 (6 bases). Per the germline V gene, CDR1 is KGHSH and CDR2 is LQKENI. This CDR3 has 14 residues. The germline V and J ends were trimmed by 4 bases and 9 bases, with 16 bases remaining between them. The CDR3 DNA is TGTGCCAGCTCACTCAGGGGTGGGATAGGGCCCCAGCATTTT. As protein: CASSLRGGIGPQHF.

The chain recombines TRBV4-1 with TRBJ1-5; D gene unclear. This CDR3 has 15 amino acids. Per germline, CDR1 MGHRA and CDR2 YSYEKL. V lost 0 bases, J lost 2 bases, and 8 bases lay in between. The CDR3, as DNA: TGCGCCAGCAGCCAAGACGGTTCGGGCAATCAGCCCCAGCATTTT. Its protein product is CASSQDGSGNQPQHF.

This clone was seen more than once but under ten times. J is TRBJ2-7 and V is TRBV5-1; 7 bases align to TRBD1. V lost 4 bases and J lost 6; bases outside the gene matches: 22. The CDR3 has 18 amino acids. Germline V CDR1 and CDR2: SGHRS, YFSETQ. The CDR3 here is CASSRKRQGGSYESEQYF. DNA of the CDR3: TGCGCCAGCAGCAGGAAAAGACAGGGTGGATCTTACGAGTCCGAGCAGTACTTC.

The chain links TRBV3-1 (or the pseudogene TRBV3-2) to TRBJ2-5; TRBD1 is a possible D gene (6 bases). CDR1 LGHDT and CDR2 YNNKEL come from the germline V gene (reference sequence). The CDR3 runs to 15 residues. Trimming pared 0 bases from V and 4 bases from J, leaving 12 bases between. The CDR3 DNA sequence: TGTGCCAGCAGCCAAGACAGGGGATGGGGAGAGACCCAGTACTTC. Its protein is CASSQDRGWGETQYF.

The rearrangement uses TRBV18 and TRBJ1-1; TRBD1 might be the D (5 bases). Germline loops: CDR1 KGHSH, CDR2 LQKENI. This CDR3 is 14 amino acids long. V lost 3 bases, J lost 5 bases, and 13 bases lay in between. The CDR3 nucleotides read TGTGCCAGCTCACCCCAGGAGGGGATTACTGAAGCTTTCTTT. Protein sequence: CASSPQEGITEAFF.

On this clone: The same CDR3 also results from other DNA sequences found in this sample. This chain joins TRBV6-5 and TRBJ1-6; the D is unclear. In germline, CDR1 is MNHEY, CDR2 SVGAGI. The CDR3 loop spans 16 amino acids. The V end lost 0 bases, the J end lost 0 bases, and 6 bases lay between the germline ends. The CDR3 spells CASSYSGSSYNSPLHF. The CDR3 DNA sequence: TGTGCCAGCAGTTACTCTGGGAGCTCCTATAATTCACCCCTCCACTTT.

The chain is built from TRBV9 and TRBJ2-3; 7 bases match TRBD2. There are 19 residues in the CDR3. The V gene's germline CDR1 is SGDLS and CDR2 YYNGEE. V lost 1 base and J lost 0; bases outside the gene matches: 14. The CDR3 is CASSVWTPLSGTSTDTQYF. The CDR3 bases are TGTGCCAGCAGCGTATGGACTCCCTTAAGCGGGACTAGCACAGATACGCAGTATTTT. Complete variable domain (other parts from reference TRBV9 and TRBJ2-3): DSGVTQTPKHLITATGQRVTLRCSPRSGDLSVYWYQQSLDQGLQFLIQYYNGEERAKGNILERFSAQQFPDLHSELNLSSLELGDSALYFCASSVWTPLSGTSTDTQYFGPGTRLTVL.

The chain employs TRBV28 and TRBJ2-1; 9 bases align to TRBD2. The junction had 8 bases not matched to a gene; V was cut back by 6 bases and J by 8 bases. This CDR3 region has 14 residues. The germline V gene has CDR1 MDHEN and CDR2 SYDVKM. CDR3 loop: CASRSPSGTDEQFF. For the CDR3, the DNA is TGTGCCAGCAGAAGTCCTAGCGGGACAGATGAGCAGTTCTTC.

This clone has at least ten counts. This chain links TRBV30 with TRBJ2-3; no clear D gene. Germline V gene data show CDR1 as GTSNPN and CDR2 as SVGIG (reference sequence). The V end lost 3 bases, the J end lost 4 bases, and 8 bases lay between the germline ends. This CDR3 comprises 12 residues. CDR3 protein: CAWSAAADTQYF. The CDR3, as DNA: TGTGCCTGGAGCGCCGCGGCAGATACGCAGTATTTT. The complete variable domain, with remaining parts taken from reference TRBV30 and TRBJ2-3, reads SQTIHQWPATLVQPVGSPLSLECTVEGTSNPNLYWYRQAAGRGLQLLFYSVGIGQISSEVPQNLSASRPQDRQFILSSKKLLLSDSGFYLCAWSAAADTQYFGPGTRLTVL.

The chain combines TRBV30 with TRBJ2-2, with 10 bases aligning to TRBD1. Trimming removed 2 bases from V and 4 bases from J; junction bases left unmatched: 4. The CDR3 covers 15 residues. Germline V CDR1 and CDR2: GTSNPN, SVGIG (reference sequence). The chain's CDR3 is CAWSNGTGVTGELFF. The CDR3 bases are TGTGCCTGGAGTAATGGGACAGGGGTCACCGGGGAGCTGTTTTTT.

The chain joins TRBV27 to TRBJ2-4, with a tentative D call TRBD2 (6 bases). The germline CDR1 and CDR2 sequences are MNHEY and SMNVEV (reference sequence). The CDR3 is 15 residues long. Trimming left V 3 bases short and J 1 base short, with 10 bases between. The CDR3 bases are TGTGCCAGCAGTTTTCTAGCGAGTGCCAAAAACATTCAGTACTTC. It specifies CASSFLASAKNIQYF.

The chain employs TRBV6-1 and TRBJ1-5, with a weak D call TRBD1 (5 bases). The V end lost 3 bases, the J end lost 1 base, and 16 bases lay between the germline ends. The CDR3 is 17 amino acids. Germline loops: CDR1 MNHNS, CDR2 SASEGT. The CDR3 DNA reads TGTGCCAGCAGTGATCCGGGGGTAGGGGTAAGCAATCAGCCCCAGCATTTT. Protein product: CASSDPGVGVSNQPQHF.

The CDR3 DNA is TGTGCCAGCAGCACGGGACTCTCGGGGGAGCTGTTTTTT. Amino acid sequence: CASSTGLSGELFF. The chain is built from TRBV9 and TRBJ2-2; a weak D match, TRBD2 (6 bases). CDR3 length equals 13 residues. Germline V gene data show CDR1 as SGDLS and CDR2 as YYNGEE. Trimming took 4 bases from V and 8 from J, leaving 12 bases between them.

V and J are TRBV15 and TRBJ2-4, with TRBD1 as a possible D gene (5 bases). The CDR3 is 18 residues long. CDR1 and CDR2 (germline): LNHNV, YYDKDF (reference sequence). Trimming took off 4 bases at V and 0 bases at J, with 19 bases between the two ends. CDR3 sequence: CATSTPNSDILAKNIQYF. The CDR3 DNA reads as TGTGCCACCAGCACTCCGAATTCGGACATCTTAGCCAAAAACATTCAGTACTTC. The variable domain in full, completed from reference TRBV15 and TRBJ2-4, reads DAMVIQNPRYQVTQFGKPVTLSCSQTLNHNVMYWYQQKSSQAPKLLFHYYDKDFNNEADTPDNFQSRRPNTSFCFLDIRSPGLGDTAMYLCATSTPNSDILAKNIQYFGAGTRLSVL.

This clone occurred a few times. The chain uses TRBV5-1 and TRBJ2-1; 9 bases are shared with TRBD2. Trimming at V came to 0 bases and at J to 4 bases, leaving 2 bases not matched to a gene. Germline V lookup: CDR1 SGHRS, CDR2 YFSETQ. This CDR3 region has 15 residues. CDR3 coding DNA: TGCGCCAGCAGCTTGGGGACTAGCGTATACAATGAGCAGTTCTTC. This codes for CASSLGTSVYNEQFF.

The CDR3 bases are TGCAGTGCTAGTGCCCCGGGGCAGGGGGCTTACTATGGCTACACCTTC. It is translated as CSASAPGQGAYYGYTF. V is TRBV20-1 and J is TRBJ1-2; 8 nucleotides agree with TRBD1. The CDR3 totals 16 residues. Germline V gene lookup returns CDR1 DFQATT and CDR2 SNEGSKA (reference sequence). V lost 3 bases, J lost 3 bases, and 12 bases stayed unmatched.

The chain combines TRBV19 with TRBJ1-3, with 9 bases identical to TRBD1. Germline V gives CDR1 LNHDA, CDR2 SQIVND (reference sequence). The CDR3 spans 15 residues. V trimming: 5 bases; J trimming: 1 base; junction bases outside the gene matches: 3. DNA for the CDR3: TGTGCCAGTAGTGAACAGGGGGCGTCTGGAAACACCATATATTTT. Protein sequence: CASSEQGASGNTIYF.

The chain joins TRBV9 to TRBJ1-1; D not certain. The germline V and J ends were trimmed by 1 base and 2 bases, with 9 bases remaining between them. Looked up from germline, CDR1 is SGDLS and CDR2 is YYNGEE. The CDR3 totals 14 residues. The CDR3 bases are TGTGCCAGCAGCGTATCCGAGGGAAACACTGAAGCTTTCTTT. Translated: CASSVSEGNTEAFF.